These 18 T cell receptor beta chains originate from one sample sequenced in a study of blood T cells in healthy people across ages. A sample-barcoded 5' primer and a J-beta primer mix were used in a second PCR of roughly 7 to 12 cycles. Using its own MiXCR run on the 5' RACE reads, TCRdb lists one record per CDR3 protein. The profile shows 1.5 million to 2 million distinct CDR3 sequences, around half of them singletons. Sequencing input: blood. The receptors stem from a woman aged 40-49 years in good health.

This chain uses TRBV6-6 with TRBJ2-2; no clear D. In germline, CDR1 is MNHNY, CDR2 SVGAGI (reference sequence). Deletions cut 2 bases from V and 7 bases from J, with 14 bases between. This CDR3 is 15 amino acids long. CDR3 loop: CASSYADGSYGELFF. The CDR3 nucleotides read TGTGCCAGCAGTTACGCCGACGGTAGTTACGGGGAGCTGTTTTTT.

J is TRBJ2-3 and V is TRBV5-1; 9 bases line up with TRBD2. CDR3 size: 15 residues. Germline CDR1 is SGHRS and CDR2 is YFSETQ. Trimming at V came to 1 base and at J to 7 bases, leaving 7 bases not matched to a gene. This CDR3 reads CASSLTSGSAYTQYF. The CDR3 DNA sequence: TGCGCCAGCAGCTTGACTAGCGGGTCGGCGTATACGCAGTATTTT.

The CDR3 is CASSRIELGGETQYF. The CDR3, as DNA: TGTGCCAGCAGCCGTATTGAGTTAGGCGGGGAGACCCAGTACTTC. The V and J genes are TRBV5-6 and TRBJ2-5; D perhaps matches TRBD2 (5 bases). With 4 bases removed from V and 5 bases from J, the gap between germline ends came to 18 bases. Germline CDR1 reads SGHDT; CDR2 reads YYEEEE. This CDR3 is built from 15 residues.

This clonotype was picked up one time. The genes are TRBV7-9 and TRBJ2-5, with 8 bases matching TRBD2. The length of the CDR3 is 17 residues. Germline CDR1 reads SEHNR; CDR2 reads FQNEAQ (reference sequence). V lost 5 bases, J lost 2 bases, and 13 bases stayed unmatched. CDR3 DNA sequence: TGTGCCAGCAGCCCAAGCGTAACTAGCGGACGTCAAGAGACCCAGTACTTC. Translating gives CASSPSVTSGRQETQYF.

This clonotype has just a few counts. This sequence joins TRBV5-1 and TRBJ2-7; D uncertain. CDR1 SGHRS and CDR2 YFSETQ come from the germline V gene. This CDR3 comprises 14 residues. V shed 3 bases and J shed 3 bases, with 13 bases lying between them. CDR3 loop: CASSSLGANYEQYF. CDR3 DNA sequence: TGCGCCAGCAGCTCTCTCGGAGCAAACTACGAGCAGTACTTC.

CDR3 sequence (DNA): TGTGCCAGCAGCCAAGGAGCTGGGGGCGCCGGTGAAAAACTGTTTTTT. It translates to CASSQGAGGAGEKLFF. The genes are TRBV3-1 and TRBJ1-4; TRBD1 might be the D (6 bases). This CDR3 contains 16 residues. Germline assignment: CDR1 LGHDT and CDR2 YNNKEL (reference sequence). The V gene lost 1 base and the J gene lost 7 bases, with 16 bases spanning the gap.

With regard to this clonotype: Compared with germline, one end of the junction differs, possibly owing to a read error. The CDR3 here is CASSPLTVLETRYF. For the CDR3, the DNA is TGTGCCAGCAGTCCTTTGACAGTTTTGGAGACCCGGTACTTC. This rearrangement joins TRBV6-1 to TRBJ2-5; D may be TRBD1 (5 bases). CDR3 size: 14 residues. In germline, CDR1 is MNHNS, CDR2 SASEGT.

This clonotype has a single count. V usage is TRBV6-2 or TRBV6-3 and J usage is TRBJ2-1, with D perhaps matching TRBD1 (5 bases). This CDR3 region has 14 residues. Germline CDR1 and CDR2: MNHEY and SVGEGT. The V end was cut by 2 bases, the J end by 6 bases, with 11 bases between. The CDR3 nucleotides are TGTGCCAGCAGTTACGGCAATAGGGGCAATGAGCAGTTCTTC. Amino acids: CASSYGNRGNEQFF.

The chain couples TRBV7-9 to TRBJ2-1; D is possibly TRBD1 (6 bases). V lost 6 bases to trimming and J lost 8 bases, with 11 bases between them. From germline, CDR1 is SEHNR and CDR2 FQNEAQ (reference sequence). CDR3 length: 12 amino acids. CDR3 DNA: TGTGCCAGCAGAATCAGGGGTCATGAGCAGTTCTTC. Its protein product is CASRIRGHEQFF.

This chain uses TRBV2 with TRBJ1-6; D is unresolved. The CDR3 sequence is 12 residues long. Germline CDR1 and CDR2: SNHLY and FYNNEI. V shed 6 bases and J shed 5 bases, with 5 bases lying between them. DNA for the CDR3: TGTGCCAGCAGGAAAGATAATTCACCCCTCCACTTT. It encodes CASRKDNSPLHF.

This clonotype has just a few counts. V and J are TRBV25-1 and TRBJ2-5; D call uncertain. The CDR3 is 16 residues long. Trimming stripped 5 bases from V and 3 bases from J, with 19 bases between. From germline, CDR1 is MGHDK and CDR2 SYGVNS. This CDR3 reads CASSPPRIGFEETQYF. The DNA of the CDR3 is TGTGCCAGCAGTCCACCCCGCATTGGTTTCGAAGAGACCCAGTACTTC.

About this clonotype: A read error may be the cause here, since a much bigger clone is one base away. J is TRBJ2-3 and V is TRBV29-1; no reliable D call. Germline CDR1 is SQVTM and CDR2 is ANQGSEA. CDR3 length: 13 amino acids. The CDR3 DNA reads as TGCAACGTTGAAGACTCTGCCACAGATACGCAGTATTTT. As protein: CNVEDSATDTQYF.

The rearrangement uses TRBV7-9 and TRBJ2-6; D ambiguous. Trimming shortened V by 0 bases and J by 0 bases, and 6 bases separated the two germline ends. There are 16 residues in the CDR3. Germline V CDR1 and CDR2: SEHNR, FQNEAQ (reference sequence). The DNA of the CDR3 is TGTGCCAGCAGCTTAGCTCTGGACTCTGGGGCCAACGTCCTGACTTTC. This translates into CASSLALDSGANVLTF.

CDR3 sequence reads: CASSLTEINTF. Here the CDR3 DNA reads TGTGCCAGCAGTTTGACAGAAATAAACACCTTC. The chain combines TRBV12-3 or TRBV12-4 with TRBJ1-2; D is perhaps TRBD1 (5 bases). V was pared by 3 bases and J by 12 bases, with 11 bases between. This CDR3 comprises 11 residues.

In its sample, this clonotype was seen a few times. The chain uses TRBV4-1 and TRBJ2-3, with D unresolved. The germline CDR1 and CDR2 sequences are MGHRA and YSYEKL. V was trimmed by 3 bases and J by 6 bases, leaving 22 bases between them. This CDR3 contains 17 residues. Written as DNA, the CDR3 is TGCGCCAGCAGCCACACACCCGGCGGCTTGGGGATTGATACGCAGTATTTT. It yields the protein CASSHTPGGLGIDTQYF.

V and J are TRBV7-6 and TRBJ2-3, with 7 bases lining up with TRBD1. The germline CDR1 and CDR2 sequences are SGHVS and FNYEAQ. The CDR3 contains 16 residues. V gave up 5 bases and J gave up 1 base; unmatched junction bases: 9. CDR3 coding DNA: TGTGCCAGCAGCCCCAAGACAGGGAAAGGCACAGATACGCAGTATTTT. This translates into CASSPKTGKGTDTQYF.

The rearrangement uses TRBV28 and TRBJ2-5, with 13 bases identical to TRBD2. The V and J ends lost 2 bases and 0 bases, in that order; junction bases with no gene match: 3. The CDR3 extends over 17 amino acids. Germline V gene sequence: CDR1 MDHEN, CDR2 SYDVKM. CDR3 bases: TGTGCCAGCAGTTTAGGACTAGCGGGGGATGACCAAGAGACCCAGTACTTC. This codes for CASSLGLAGDDQETQYF.

This chain links TRBV6-5 with TRBJ2-3; 8 positions agree with TRBD2. Germline assignment: CDR1 MNHEY and CDR2 SVGAGI. The CDR3 sequence is 13 residues long. V trimming: 6 bases; J trimming: 4 bases; junction bases outside the gene matches: 3. The CDR3 DNA follows: TGTGCCAGCAGGGGACTAGTTGCAGATACGCAGTATTTT. As protein: CASRGLVADTQYF.